A selection of T cell receptor beta chains follows, all from one sample in a study of radiotherapy plus CTLA-4 blockade in lung cancer. Using immunoSEQ multiplex PCR, the repertoire was profiled, and TCRdb retains in-frame clones only, with some absent. Among 40,000 to 55,000 clones listed, approximately 86% were seen once. Sequenced material: peripheral blood, taken from a patient treated with radiotherapy plus ipilimumab. Receptor source: a human donor with non-small cell lung cancer that progressed on radiotherapy plus ipilimumab. Some clones in this sample may be carry-over from other donors' samples. Both conserved end residues are part of each CDR3. The D gene is left open where the match is weak. Clone size is shown for a subset of rows, as once, few, many or a class of expanded clone.

j_call: TRBJ2-2; d_call: NA; clone_size: NA; v_call: TRBV6-1; cdr3_nt: TGTGCCAGCAGTGTGGGGCCCCCTCCTTCAGGAACTTCGAACACCGGGGAGCTGTTTTTT; cdr3_aa: CASSVGPPPSGTSNTGELFF
j_call: TRBJ2-3; d_call: TRBD2; clone_size: NA; v_call: TRBV6-4; cdr3_nt: TGTGCCAGCAGTGACGGCGGGGGTAGCACAGATACGCAGTATTTT; cdr3_aa: CASSDGGGSTDTQYF
j_call: TRBJ1-2; d_call: TRBD1; clone_size: once; v_call: TRBV28; cdr3_nt: TGTGCCAGCAGTTCCACAGGGGGCTCGAACTATGGCTACACCTTC; cdr3_aa: CASSSTGGSNYGYTF
j_call: TRBJ2-7; d_call: TRBD2; clone_size: NA; v_call: TRBV15; cdr3_nt: TGTGCCACCAGCAGGTCCGGGACTAGCGGGAAGGAGTACGAGCAGTACTTC; cdr3_aa: CATSRSGTSGKEYEQYF
j_call: TRBJ2-7; d_call: TRBD2; clone_size: NA; v_call: TRBV18; cdr3_nt: TGTGCCAGCTCACCTTCGACTAGCGGGGGGGCCGAGGAGCAGTACTTC; cdr3_aa: CASSPSTSGGAEEQYF
j_call: TRBJ2-3; d_call: NA; clone_size: NA; v_call: TRBV10-3; cdr3_nt: TGTGCCATCAGTGAAATGCGTCGATCAACAGATACGCAGTATTTT; cdr3_aa: CAISEMRRSTDTQYF
j_call: TRBJ1-1; d_call: TRBD1; clone_size: NA; v_call: TRBV7-8; cdr3_nt: TGTGCCAGCAGCTTCCAACGACAGGGGTTGAACACTGAAGCTTTCTTT; cdr3_aa: CASSFQRQGLNTEAFF
j_call: TRBJ1-2; d_call: TRBD1; clone_size: NA; v_call: TRBV5-6; cdr3_nt: TGTGCCAGCAGCTTTATGGGACAGCCCTATGGCTACACCTTC; cdr3_aa: CASSFMGQPYGYTF
j_call: TRBJ2-7; d_call: TRBD2; clone_size: NA; v_call: TRBV7-2; cdr3_nt: TGTGCCAGCAGCAAGACTAGCGGCTCCTACGAGCAGTACTTC; cdr3_aa: CASSKTSGSYEQYF
j_call: TRBJ2-7; d_call: NA; clone_size: few; v_call: TRBV5-5; cdr3_nt: TGTGCCAGCAGCTTGGGTCATTACGAGCAGTACTTC; cdr3_aa: CASSLGHYEQYF
j_call: TRBJ2-2; d_call: NA; clone_size: NA; v_call: TRBV7-3; cdr3_nt: TGTGCCAGCAGCTTATATAACACCGGGGAGCTGTTTTTT; cdr3_aa: CASSLYNTGELFF
j_call: TRBJ2-7; d_call: TRBD1; clone_size: NA; v_call: TRBV11-2; cdr3_nt: TGTGCCAGCAGCCTCGCCCGCCGGACAGGGGGCAAGGAGCAGTACTTC; cdr3_aa: CASSLARRTGGKEQYF
j_call: TRBJ2-4; d_call: TRBD2; clone_size: once; v_call: TRBV18; cdr3_nt: TGTGCCAGCTCACCTCCGGGAGGGGTAGCCAAAAACATTCAGTACTTC; cdr3_aa: CASSPPGGVAKNIQYF
j_call: TRBJ2-1; d_call: NA; clone_size: NA; v_call: TRBV7-3; cdr3_nt: TGTGCCAGCAGCTTAATGTACTCCGATGAGCAGTTCTTC; cdr3_aa: CASSLMYSDEQFF
j_call: TRBJ1-2; d_call: NA; clone_size: NA; v_call: TRBV9; cdr3_nt: TGTGCCAGCAGCCTCGGGACTGTGATCTATGGCTACACCTTC; cdr3_aa: CASSLGTVIYGYTF
j_call: TRBJ2-7; d_call: TRBD2; clone_size: NA; v_call: TRBV11-2; cdr3_nt: TGTGCCAGCAGCACCCGGTCGGTACTAGCGGGAGCGTCCTACGAGCAGTACTTC; cdr3_aa: CASSTRSVLAGASYEQYF
j_call: TRBJ1-6; d_call: NA; clone_size: NA; v_call: TRBV10-2; cdr3_nt: TGCGCCAGCAGGGGTCAGGGCTACAATTCACCCCTCCACTTT; cdr3_aa: CASRGQGYNSPLHF
j_call: TRBJ2-3; d_call: TRBD1; clone_size: NA; v_call: TRBV9; cdr3_nt: TGTGCCAGCAGCGTAGGAGGGGGCCCCGCAGATACGCAGTATTTT; cdr3_aa: CASSVGGGPADTQYF
j_call: TRBJ2-1; d_call: TRBD2; clone_size: few; v_call: TRBV29-1; cdr3_nt: TGCAGCGAAGCAGCGGGAGCTCTCAATGAGCAGTTCTTC; cdr3_aa: CSEAAGALNEQFF
j_call: TRBJ2-7; d_call: TRBD1; clone_size: NA; v_call: TRBV6-5; cdr3_nt: TGTGCCAGCAGTTGGACAGGAGAATCCTACGAGCAGTACTTC; cdr3_aa: CASSWTGESYEQYF
j_call: TRBJ1-2; d_call: NA; clone_size: NA; v_call: TRBV7-8; cdr3_nt: TGTGCCAGCAGCTTTCAATGGGGGGATGGCTACACCTTC; cdr3_aa: CASSFQWGDGYTF
j_call: TRBJ1-2; d_call: NA; clone_size: few; v_call: TRBV18; cdr3_nt: TGTGCCAGCTCACCACCCGGACGGGGGTACGGCTACACCTTC; cdr3_aa: CASSPPGRGYGYTF
j_call: TRBJ1-1; d_call: NA; clone_size: once; v_call: TRBV11-2; cdr3_nt: TGTGCCAGCACGTTATCCCCCACAGGGAACACTGAAGCTTTCTTT; cdr3_aa: CASTLSPTGNTEAFF
j_call: TRBJ1-3; d_call: NA; clone_size: NA; v_call: TRBV29-1; cdr3_nt: TGCAGCGTTGAGGGCACTGGAAACACCATATATTTT; cdr3_aa: CSVEGTGNTIYF
j_call: TRBJ2-2; d_call: TRBD1; clone_size: NA; v_call: TRBV29-1; cdr3_nt: TGCAGCGTTGAGGGGGACAGGGAAGCGGCCACCGGGGAGCTGTTTTTT; cdr3_aa: CSVEGDREAATGELFF
j_call: TRBJ2-7; d_call: NA; clone_size: NA; v_call: TRBV5-1; cdr3_nt: TGCGCCAGCAGCTTGGCGGGGATAAGTGGGTACGAGCAGTACTTC; cdr3_aa: CASSLAGISGYEQYF
j_call: TRBJ1-2; d_call: NA; clone_size: NA; v_call: TRBV11-2; cdr3_nt: TGTGCCAGCAGCTCCACTACCAGCCCGGGTGGCTACACCTTC; cdr3_aa: CASSSTTSPGGYTF
j_call: TRBJ1-4; d_call: NA; clone_size: NA; v_call: TRBV5-1; cdr3_nt: TGCGCCAGCAGCTTGGAGGGGTCCTTTAATGAAAAACTGTTTTTT; cdr3_aa: CASSLEGSFNEKLFF
j_call: TRBJ2-1; d_call: TRBD2; clone_size: NA; v_call: TRBV5-1; cdr3_nt: TGCGCCAGCAGCCCAGGGACTAGCCTCAATGAGCAGTTCTTC; cdr3_aa: CASSPGTSLNEQFF
j_call: TRBJ2-2; d_call: TRBD2; clone_size: NA; v_call: TRBV5-1; cdr3_nt: TGCGCCAGCAGCCCTTCGATCGGGAGGGGGGCCGGGGAGCTGTTTTTT; cdr3_aa: CASSPSIGRGAGELFF
j_call: TRBJ2-1; d_call: NA; clone_size: NA; v_call: TRBV27; cdr3_nt: TGTGCCAGCAGCTCGGGAAATGAGCAGTTCTTC; cdr3_aa: CASSSGNEQFF
j_call: TRBJ1-1; d_call: NA; clone_size: NA; v_call: TRBV28; cdr3_nt: TGTGCCAGCAGTTTATCGTCGGCGGACATGAACACTGAAGCTTTCTTT; cdr3_aa: CASSLSSADMNTEAFF
j_call: TRBJ2-7; d_call: TRBD1; clone_size: NA; v_call: TRBV15; cdr3_nt: TGTGCCACCAGCAGCTGGGACAGAGCCTACGAGCAGTACTTC; cdr3_aa: CATSSWDRAYEQYF
j_call: TRBJ1-2; d_call: NA; clone_size: NA; v_call: TRBV6-1; cdr3_nt: TGTGCCAGCAGCCAAACACCTAACTATGGCTACACCTTC; cdr3_aa: CASSQTPNYGYTF
j_call: TRBJ2-3; d_call: NA; clone_size: NA; v_call: TRBV6-5; cdr3_nt: TGTGCCAGCAGATCCCGACTGAATACGCAGTATTTT; cdr3_aa: CASRSRLNTQYF
j_call: TRBJ2-7; d_call: TRBD2; clone_size: NA; v_call: TRBV5-4; cdr3_nt: TGTGCCAGCAGCTTGGAGCCTAGCGGGAGCAGTAAGCAGTACTTC; cdr3_aa: CASSLEPSGSSKQYF
j_call: TRBJ1-6; d_call: NA; clone_size: NA; v_call: TRBV2; cdr3_nt: TGTGCCAGCAGCACAGGGATGGGCGATTCACCCCTCCACTTT; cdr3_aa: CASSTGMGDSPLHF
j_call: TRBJ2-3; d_call: NA; clone_size: NA; v_call: TRBV4-3; cdr3_nt: TGCGCCAGCTCCGCGTACAGGGGCACAGATACGCAGTATTTT; cdr3_aa: CASSAYRGTDTQYF
j_call: TRBJ1-4; d_call: TRBD1; clone_size: NA; v_call: TRBV5-8; cdr3_nt: TGTGCCAGCAGCCCGGGACAGGAAAATAATGAAAAACTGTTTTTT; cdr3_aa: CASSPGQENNEKLFF
j_call: TRBJ1-4; d_call: TRBD1; clone_size: once; v_call: TRBV5-4; cdr3_nt: TGTGCCAGCAGCTCCGGACAGGTGAATGAAAAACTGTTTTTT; cdr3_aa: CASSSGQVNEKLFF
j_call: TRBJ1-5; d_call: NA; clone_size: NA; v_call: TRBV13; cdr3_nt: TGTGCCAGCAGCTTGGGAGGGGAACAGCCCCAGCATTTT; cdr3_aa: CASSLGGEQPQHF
j_call: TRBJ2-7; d_call: NA; clone_size: NA; v_call: TRBV15; cdr3_nt: TGTGCCACCAGCAGAGGGGGTGGGGGCGTCTACGAGCAGTACTTC; cdr3_aa: CATSRGGGGVYEQYF
j_call: TRBJ2-3; d_call: NA; clone_size: NA; v_call: TRBV9; cdr3_nt: TGTGCCAGCAGCGCCTTTCCAAGACTAAACACAGATACGCAGTATTTT; cdr3_aa: CASSAFPRLNTDTQYF
j_call: TRBJ2-2; d_call: TRBD1; clone_size: NA; v_call: TRBV11-2; cdr3_nt: TGTGCCAGCAGGGCCGGGACAGGGAACACCGGGGAGCTGTTTTTT; cdr3_aa: CASRAGTGNTGELFF
j_call: TRBJ2-1; d_call: TRBD2; clone_size: NA; v_call: TRBV29-1; cdr3_nt: TGCAGCGTTGGGCAGGCGGGAGGGGCTTCATACAATGAGCAGTTCTTC; cdr3_aa: CSVGQAGGASYNEQFF
j_call: TRBJ2-7; d_call: NA; clone_size: NA; v_call: TRBV6-6; cdr3_nt: TGTGCCAGCAGTCGGCGGAACTCCTACGAGCAGTACTTC; cdr3_aa: CASSRRNSYEQYF
j_call: TRBJ2-1; d_call: TRBD2; clone_size: NA; v_call: TRBV19; cdr3_nt: TGTGCCAGTAGTCCATATAGCGGGGGGGTCTACAATGAGCAGTTCTTC; cdr3_aa: CASSPYSGGVYNEQFF
j_call: TRBJ1-5; d_call: NA; clone_size: once; v_call: TRBV19; cdr3_nt: TGTGCCAGTAGTATAGATGCCAGGGTAAAGGGCAATCAGCCCCAGCATTTT; cdr3_aa: CASSIDARVKGNQPQHF